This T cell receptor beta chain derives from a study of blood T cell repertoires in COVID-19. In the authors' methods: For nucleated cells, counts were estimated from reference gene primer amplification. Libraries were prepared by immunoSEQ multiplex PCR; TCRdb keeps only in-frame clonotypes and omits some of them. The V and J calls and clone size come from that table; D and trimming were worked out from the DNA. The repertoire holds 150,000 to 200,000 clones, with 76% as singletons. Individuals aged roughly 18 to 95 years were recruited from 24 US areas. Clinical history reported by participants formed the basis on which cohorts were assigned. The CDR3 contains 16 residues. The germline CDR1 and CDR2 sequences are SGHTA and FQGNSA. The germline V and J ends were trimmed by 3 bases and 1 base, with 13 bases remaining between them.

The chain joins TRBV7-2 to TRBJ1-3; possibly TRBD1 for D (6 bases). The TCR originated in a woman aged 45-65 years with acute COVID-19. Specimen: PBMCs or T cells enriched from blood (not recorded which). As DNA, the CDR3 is TGTGCCAGCAGCTTCCCACAGGGCCAATCTGGAAACACCATATATTTT. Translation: CASSFPQGQSGNTIYF.